This TCR beta chain was profiled in a study of blood T cell repertoires in COVID-19. The overall study: Sites across the United States, Italy and Spain contributed samples from acute and convalescent COVID-19. T cells, B-cell-depleted T cells, or PBMCs provided the cDNA or gDNA that served as material.

In the authors' methods: Amplified reference gene primers provided the basis for estimating nucleated cell counts. Profiled with immunoSEQ multiplex PCR; TCRdb holds only in-frame clones, not every one. The V and J calls and clone size are taken from that table; D and trimming were inferred from the DNA. Of under 250,000 clones in the sample, around nine tenths were seen once. J gave up 4 bases and V 5 bases, and 9 bases lay outside the gene matches. This CDR3 has 15 amino acids. CDR1 is MGHDK and CDR2 is SYGVNS in the germline V gene. Material: peripheral blood. This sequence was found in a man in his 60s who had recovered from COVID-19. This rearrangement joins TRBV25-1 to TRBJ2-5; TRBD1 matches at 8 bases. CDR3 nucleotide sequence: TGTGCCAGCAGTCTTCGGACAGGGCAGGGAGAGACCCAGTACTTC. Translated: CASSLRTGQGETQYF. The whole variable domain, remainder taken from reference TRBV25-1 and TRBJ2-5, is EADIYQTPRYLVIGTGKKITLECSQTMGHDKMYWYQQDPGMELHLIHYSYGVNSTEKGDLSSESTVSRIRTEHFPLTLESARPSHTSQYLCASSLRTGQGETQYFGPGTRLLVL.